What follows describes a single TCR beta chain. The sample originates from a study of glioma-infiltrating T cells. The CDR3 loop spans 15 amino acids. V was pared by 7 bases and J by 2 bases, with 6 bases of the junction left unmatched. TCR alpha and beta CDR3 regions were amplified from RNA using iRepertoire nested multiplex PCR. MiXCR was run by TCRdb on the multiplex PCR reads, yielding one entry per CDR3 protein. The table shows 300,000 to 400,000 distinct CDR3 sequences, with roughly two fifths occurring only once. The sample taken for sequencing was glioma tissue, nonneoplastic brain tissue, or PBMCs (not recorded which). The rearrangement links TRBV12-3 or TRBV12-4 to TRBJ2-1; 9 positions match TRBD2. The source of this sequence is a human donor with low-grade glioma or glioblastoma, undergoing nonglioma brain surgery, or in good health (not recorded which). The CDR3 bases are TGTGCCAGCACCAGGGCTAGCGGGGCCTACAATGAGCAGTTCTTC. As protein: CASTRASGAYNEQFF.